The 29 T cell receptor beta chains presented below share a single source sample, sequenced in a study of identifying expanded T cells in peripheral blood. Profiled with immunoSEQ multiplex PCR; TCRdb holds only in-frame clones, not every one. The profile shows 120,000 or so clones, about four fifths of them singletons. Sequenced sample: blood. The receptors originated from a person aged 18-70 years in good health.

This clone was observed a handful of times. The chain carries TRBV19 and TRBJ1-2; D call uncertain. Trimming cost V 1 base and J 1 base, with 19 bases left between them. Germline V gives CDR1 LNHDA, CDR2 SQIVND (reference sequence). The CDR3 loop spans 18 amino acids. The CDR3 nucleotides read TGTGCCAGTAGTATAGGGAGGCAGTGGAGCCTCCATAACTATGGCTACACCTTC. Residues: CASSIGRQWSLHNYGYTF.

The table lists this clone with a count of one. CDR3 residues: CASRDRGLGGYTF. CDR3 sequence (DNA): TGTGCCAGTAGGGACAGGGGGCTTGGTGGCTACACCTTC. This chain connects TRBV10-3 to TRBJ1-2, with 12 bases that match TRBD1. The germline V gene encodes CDR1 ENHRY and CDR2 SYGVKD. V dropped 10 bases and J dropped 7; count of bases not matched to a gene: 7. The CDR3 loop spans 13 amino acids.

The rearrangement uses TRBV19 and TRBJ2-7; 11 bases agree with TRBD1. V trimming: 3 bases; J trimming: 0 bases; junction bases outside the gene matches: 1. This CDR3 has 15 residues. CDR1 is LNHDA, CDR2 SQIVND, per germline (reference sequence). Written as DNA, the CDR3 is TGTGCCAGTAGTATGGGGACAGGGGGCTCCTACGAGCAGTACTTC. Protein sequence: CASSMGTGGSYEQYF.

J is TRBJ1-1 and V is TRBV19, with no clear D. This CDR3 has 15 residues. The germline V gene has CDR1 LNHDA and CDR2 SQIVND (reference sequence). V shed 5 bases and J shed 0 bases, with 13 bases lying between them. The CDR3 region has the DNA TGTGCCAGTAGTCCCCGACTGCACATGAACACTGAAGCTTTCTTT. This translates into CASSPRLHMNTEAFF.

This clone has a single count. The gene calls are TRBV7-9 and TRBJ1-2, with 7 bases lining up with TRBD1. Per the germline V gene, CDR1 is SEHNR and CDR2 is FQNEAQ (reference sequence). There are 15 residues in the CDR3. V trimming: 5 bases; J trimming: 2 bases; junction bases outside the gene matches: 8. The CDR3, as DNA: TGTGCCAGCAGCCAGTCTAGGACAGGAAACTATGGCTACACCTTC. Its translation: CASSQSRTGNYGYTF.

The rearrangement joins TRBV19 to TRBJ2-1; 9 bases line up with TRBD2. V dropped 6 bases and J dropped 0; count of bases not matched to a gene: 3. Germline loops: CDR1 LNHDA, CDR2 SQIVND (reference sequence). The CDR3 covers 15 residues. CDR3 DNA sequence: TGTGCCAGTAGGCGGGGGGGAAGCTCCTACAATGAGCAGTTCTTC. This encodes CASRRGGSSYNEQFF.

The chain uses TRBV18 and TRBJ2-3; D is unclear. V lost 3 bases and J lost 6, with 10 bases in between. Germline V gene data show CDR1 as KGHSH and CDR2 as LQKENI. The CDR3 has 13 amino acids. CDR3 DNA: TGTGCCAGCTCACCGGACCCCCAGGATACGCAGTATTTT. This gives the protein CASSPDPQDTQYF. Full variable domain (remainder filled in from reference TRBV18 and TRBJ2-3): NAGVMQNPRHLVRRRGQEARLRCSPMKGHSHVYWYRQLPEEGLKFMVYLQKENIIDESGMPKERFSAEFPKEGPSILRIQQVVRGDSAAYFCASSPDPQDTQYFGPGTRLTVL.

This clone was seen just once. V usage is TRBV11-2 and J usage is TRBJ1-1, with a weak D call TRBD1 (6 bases). This CDR3 is 15 amino acids long. V lost 5 bases to trimming and J lost 1 base, with 14 bases between them. CDR1 is SGHAT and CDR2 is FQNNGV in the germline V gene. The CDR3 loop reads CASSHQQGQNTEAFF. The CDR3 DNA is TGTGCCAGCAGCCATCAACAGGGCCAGAACACTGAAGCTTTCTTT.

The chain links TRBV4-1 to TRBJ1-5; D gene unclear. From germline, CDR1 is MGHRA and CDR2 YSYEKL. Trimming left V 1 base short and J 0 bases short, with 7 bases between. This CDR3 is built from 15 residues. As DNA, the CDR3 is TGCGCCAGCAGCCAAGGGTTGAATAGCAATCAGCCCCAGCATTTT. Its protein is CASSQGLNSNQPQHF.

This chain uses TRBV19 with TRBJ1-2; D gene unclear. In germline, CDR1 is LNHDA, CDR2 SQIVND (reference sequence). The V gene lost 1 base and the J gene lost 2 bases, with 8 bases spanning the gap. The CDR3 totals 14 residues. Written as DNA, the CDR3 is TGTGCCAGTAGTATAGTCGGAAACAACTATGGCTACACCTTC. As protein: CASSIVGNNYGYTF.

The chain joins TRBV19 to TRBJ1-5; a weak D match, TRBD1 (6 bases). The CDR3 covers 17 residues. Germline loops: CDR1 LNHDA, CDR2 SQIVND (reference sequence). The germline V and J ends were trimmed by 4 bases and 2 bases, with 18 bases remaining between them. In DNA form, the CDR3 reads TGTGCCAGTAGTACCGCCGGACACAGGGTAGGCAATCAGCCCCAGCATTTT. Encoded protein: CASSTAGHRVGNQPQHF.

V and J are TRBV7-9 and TRBJ1-4; D is ambiguous. V shed 6 bases and J shed 4 bases, with 3 bases lying between them. This CDR3 comprises 11 residues. Germline assignment: CDR1 SEHNR and CDR2 FQNEAQ (reference sequence). The CDR3, as DNA: TGTGCCAGCAGTTATAATGAAAAACTGTTTTTT. Amino acid sequence: CASSYNEKLFF.

This chain connects TRBV6-1 to TRBJ2-7; D possibly corresponds to TRBD1 (6 bases). V dropped 10 bases and J dropped 4 bases, with 20 bases sitting between them. The CDR3 is 14 amino acids. Per the germline V gene, CDR1 is MNHNS and CDR2 is SASEGT. In DNA form, the CDR3 reads TGTGCCACCTTGTGGACAGTAGGGATATACGAGCAGTACTTC. It specifies CATLWTVGIYEQYF.

This chain uses TRBV5-1 with TRBJ2-7; 10 bases are shared with TRBD1. The V segment lost 8 bases and the J segment 4 bases; nucleotides outside the gene matches: 9. CDR3 length equals 14 residues. CDR1 SGHRS and CDR2 YFSETQ come from the germline V gene. The CDR3 reads CASWRGQGVYEQYF. The CDR3 DNA is TGCGCCAGTTGGCGTGGACAGGGGGTGTACGAGCAGTACTTC.

The J gene is TRBJ1-2, the V gene TRBV6-1; D remains unclear. The CDR3 extends over 14 amino acids. Trimming left V 6 bases short and J 4 bases short, with 15 bases between. The V gene's germline CDR1 is MNHNS and CDR2 SASEGT. CDR3 nucleotide sequence: TGTGCCAGCAGCCGGGTGGCGTCCGCCTATGGCTACACCTTC. Translated: CASSRVASAYGYTF.

This chain connects TRBV7-2 to TRBJ1-2; D perhaps matches TRBD1 (5 bases). Trimming took off 6 bases at V and 7 bases at J, with 24 bases between the two ends. Germline-derived CDR1 and CDR2 are SGHTA and FQGNSA. This CDR3 has 16 residues. The CDR3 coding sequence is TGTGCCAGCAGTTTTAGCCTCGGGACGGCCCTAGGTGGCTACACCTTC. This gives the protein CASSFSLGTALGGYTF.

The rearrangement uses TRBV10-3 and TRBJ1-1; D unclear. Trimming cost V 0 bases and J 8 bases, with 7 bases left between them. There are 12 residues in the CDR3. The germline V gene encodes CDR1 ENHRY and CDR2 SYGVKD. CDR3 nucleotides: TGTGCCATCAGTGAGTCCGGGATCGAAGCTTTCTTT. This encodes CAISESGIEAFF.

The chain is built from TRBV11-2 and TRBJ2-3, with D possibly TRBD1 on 5 matching bases. This CDR3 contains 15 residues. Germline V gene lookup returns CDR1 SGHAT and CDR2 FQNNGV. V dropped 1 base and J dropped 2 bases, with 10 bases sitting between them. For the CDR3, the DNA is TGTGCCAGCAGCTTAGTTCAAGGGGCCACAGATACGCAGTATTTT. Its protein product is CASSLVQGATDTQYF. Based on the CDR3 plus reference TRBV11-2 and TRBJ2-3, the full variable domain is EAGVAQSPRYKIIEKRQSVAFWCNPISGHATLYWYQQILGQGPKLLIQFQNNGVVDDSQLPKDRFSAERLKGVDSTLKIQPAKLEDSAVYLCASSLVQGATDTQYFGPGTRLTVL.

The chain joins TRBV14 to TRBJ2-3; 10 bases are shared with TRBD2. There are 18 residues in the CDR3. The germline V gene encodes CDR1 SGHDN and CDR2 FVKESK. V lost 4 bases to trimming and J lost 0 bases; unmatched junction nucleotides: 10. The CDR3, as DNA: TGTGCCAGCAGCCGTCTACTAGCGGGGCCCCCCAGCACAGATACGCAGTATTTT. Translating it yields CASSRLLAGPPSTDTQYF. The full variable domain, its missing parts supplied by reference TRBV14 and TRBJ2-3, is EAGVTQFPSHSVIEKGQTVTLRCDPISGHDNLYWYRRVMGKEIKFLLHFVKESKQDESGMPNNRFLAERTGGTYSTLKVQPAELEDSGVYFCASSRLLAGPPSTDTQYFGPGTRLTVL.

The chain combines TRBV18 with TRBJ2-3; D assignment may be TRBD1 or TRBD2 (6 bases each). In germline, CDR1 is KGHSH, CDR2 LQKENI. The CDR3 has 17 residues. The V end was cut by 3 bases, the J end by 0 bases, with 16 bases between. CDR3 bases: TGTGCCAGCTCACCTGTTACAGGGAGGAGGAGCACAGATACGCAGTATTTT. Protein sequence: CASSPVTGRRSTDTQYF.

The J gene is TRBJ2-1, the V gene TRBV6-1; 7 bases are a match to TRBD2. CDR1 is MNHNS and CDR2 is SASEGT in the germline V gene. The CDR3 sequence is 14 residues long. The J segment lost 5 bases and the V segment lost 6 bases, leaving 7 bases of the junction unmatched. CDR3 in DNA: TGTGCCAGCAGACCGGGGGGTTCCGACAATGAGCAGTTCTTC. Protein: CASRPGGSDNEQFF.

This clone was recorded only once. J is TRBJ2-7 and V is TRBV19; 9 positions match TRBD1. CDR1 and CDR2 from the germline V gene are LNHDA and SQIVND (reference sequence). The junction had 13 bases not matched to a gene; V was cut back by 9 bases and J by 4 bases. This CDR3 spans 15 amino acids. In DNA, the CDR3 is TGTGCCAGCAGAACAAGACAGGGGGAGAGTTACGAGCAGTACTTC. Protein sequence: CASRTRQGESYEQYF.

This chain connects TRBV15 to TRBJ1-3; D is perhaps TRBD1 (6 bases). The germline gives CDR1 LNHNV, CDR2 YYDKDF (reference sequence). The V gene lost 1 base and the J gene lost 4 bases, with 11 bases spanning the gap. This CDR3 has 15 residues. This chain's CDR3 is CATSRGGQQGNTIYF. The DNA for the CDR3 is TGTGCCACCAGCAGAGGGGGGCAACAGGGAAACACCATATATTTT.

This clone was seen ten or more times. The CDR3 loop reads CASSGAWAGTEAFF. The CDR3 DNA reads as TGTGCCAGCAGCGGAGCCTGGGCAGGCACTGAAGCTTTCTTT. This sequence joins TRBV2 and TRBJ1-1, with no clear D. Between the trimmed V and J ends, which lost 6 bases and 4 bases, there was a span of 15 bases. The CDR3 sequence is 14 residues long. Per germline, CDR1 SNHLY and CDR2 FYNNEI.

This sequence joins TRBV6-1 and TRBJ1-3, with D maybe TRBD1 (6 bases). Germline V gives CDR1 MNHNS, CDR2 SASEGT. The CDR3 is made up of 14 amino acids. Trimming removed 0 bases from V and 6 bases from J, with 9 bases in between. CDR3 DNA: TGTGCCAGCAGTGAAGCAGGGGGGTTAAACACCATATATTTT. Encoded protein: CASSEAGGLNTIYF.

V gene TRBV5-1 combines with J gene TRBJ2-5; D is ambiguous. Near its end, the DNA agrees better with TRBJ2-7, so the J call may be wrong. The germline V gene has CDR1 SGHRS and CDR2 YFSETQ. This CDR3 spans 13 amino acids. The CDR3, as DNA: TGCGCCAGCAGCTTGGAAAGAGGCTACGAGCAGTACTTC. This gives the protein CASSLERGYEQYF.

This clone was detected a few times. The rearrangement uses TRBV27 and TRBJ2-7, with D possibly TRBD2 on 5 matching bases. This CDR3 spans 12 amino acids. Trimming removed 6 bases from V and 3 bases from J, with 9 bases in between. CDR1 and CDR2 from the germline V gene are MNHEY and SMNVEV (reference sequence). The CDR3 DNA is TGTGCCAGCAGGACGGGAATCTACGAGCAGTACTTC. Encoded protein: CASRTGIYEQYF.

The rearrangement uses TRBV6-1 and TRBJ1-4, with D tentatively TRBD1 (6 bases). This CDR3 region has 17 residues. Germline V gene data show CDR1 as MNHNS and CDR2 as SASEGT. Trimming removed 1 base at V and 4 bases at J, with 16 bases between. As DNA, the CDR3 is TGTGCCAGCAGTGAAGTCAGAGTTGGGGGACATAATGAAAAACTGTTTTTT. Translating gives CASSEVRVGGHNEKLFF.

The rearrangement uses TRBV6-1 and TRBJ1-1; D gene unclear. This CDR3 has 13 amino acids. Germline V gene lookup returns CDR1 MNHNS and CDR2 SASEGT. Trimming removed 2 bases at V and 4 bases at J, with 8 bases between. For the CDR3, the DNA is TGTGCCAGCAGTGAAAGGTTAGGCACTGAAGCTTTCTTT. Its protein product is CASSERLGTEAFF.